This T cell receptor (beta chain) was identified during a study of post-analysis software for immune sequencing data. Whole-study results and caveats: Among five TRBV segments more frequent in patients than controls were TRBV5-6, TRBV5-1 and TRBV20-1. Significantly decreased normalized Chao1 diversity was recorded for multiple sclerosis patients relative to controls.

Prepared TCR beta cDNA libraries contained unique molecular identifiers. TCRdb re-called the PCR reads with MiXCR, one entry per CDR3 protein. There are about 770,000 distinct CDR3 sequences in the sample; about 45% occur only once, and roughly 5% lies in the top ten. As concerns this clonotype: No antigen is known for it.

The germline V gene encodes CDR1 MNHEY and CDR2 SMNVEV (reference sequence). The CDR3 runs 15 residues. V was clipped by 9 bases and J by 1 base; unmatched bases: 9. The sequenced sample was blood. The source is a girl aged 5-17 years with multiple sclerosis. This chain joins TRBV27 and TRBJ2-7; 10 nucleotides line up with TRBD1. CDR3 nucleotide sequence: TGTGCCAGTGCCGCAGGACAGGGGGTTTCCTACGAGCAGTACTTC. Translation: CASAAGQGVSYEQYF.